Listed below are T cell receptor beta chains from one sample, sequenced in a study of PD-1 blockade in classical Hodgkin lymphoma. Method: immunoSEQ multiplex PCR; TCRdb's copy keeps in-frame clones and lacks some. The sample yields about 20,000 clones, about 80% seen once. The sequencing used peripheral blood mononuclear cells (PBMCs), collected before the fourth cycle of nivolumab. All receptors derive from a human donor with classical Hodgkin lymphoma. Each CDR3 is given with its conserved first and last residue. D genes are given only for firm matches. Only some rows state a clone size, as once, few, many or a class for expanded clones.

CDR3aa: CSARFGDEQYF
CDR3nt: TGCAGTGCTCGATTCGGGGACGAGCAGTACTTC
d_gene: .
j_gene: TRBJ2-7
len: 11
abundance: few
v_gene: TRBV20-1

CDR3aa: CAIRNDGDGQPQHF
CDR3nt: TGTGCCATCAGAAATGACGGGGATGGGCAGCCCCAGCATTTT
d_gene: .
j_gene: TRBJ1-5
len: 14
abundance: few
v_gene: TRBV10-3

CDR3aa: CASSPWAGKEAFF
CDR3nt: TGTGCCAGCAGCCCCTGGGCAGGGAAAGAGGCTTTCTTT
d_gene: .
j_gene: TRBJ1-1
len: 13
abundance: .
v_gene: TRBV6-5

CDR3aa: CASSFSRTGGEKLFF
CDR3nt: TGTGCCAGCAGCTTTTCACGGACAGGGGGTGAAAAACTGTTTTTT
d_gene: TRBD1
j_gene: TRBJ1-4
len: 15
abundance: few
v_gene: TRBV7-9

CDR3aa: CASSYPTPGRSGELFF
CDR3nt: TGTGCCAGCAGCTATCCGACTCCAGGGCGGAGCGGGGAGCTGTTTTTT
d_gene: .
j_gene: TRBJ2-2
len: 16
abundance: .
v_gene: TRBV7-3

CDR3aa: CASSVGGGVTYEQYF
CDR3nt: TGTGCCAGCAGCGTAGGAGGGGGGGTCACCTACGAGCAGTACTTC
d_gene: .
j_gene: TRBJ2-7
len: 15
abundance: .
v_gene: TRBV9

CDR3aa: CAWSSNTGELFF
CDR3nt: TGTGCCTGGAGTAGTAACACCGGGGAGCTGTTTTTT
d_gene: .
j_gene: TRBJ2-2
len: 12
abundance: .
v_gene: TRBV30

CDR3aa: CASTGRGKESPLHF
CDR3nt: TGTGCCAGCACCGGTCGGGGGAAGGAATCACCCCTCCACTTT
d_gene: .
j_gene: TRBJ1-6
len: 14
abundance: .
v_gene: TRBV13

CDR3aa: CASSLTGALRDGYTF
CDR3nt: TGTGCCAGCAGCTTAACAGGGGCCCTGCGAGACGGCTACACCTTC
d_gene: TRBD1
j_gene: TRBJ1-2
len: 15
abundance: .
v_gene: TRBV7-9

CDR3aa: CASSLGGQGDTQYF
CDR3nt: TGTGCCAGCAGCTTAGGGGGACAGGGAGATACGCAGTATTTT
d_gene: TRBD1
j_gene: TRBJ2-3
len: 14
abundance: .
v_gene: TRBV7-3

CDR3aa: CASSLSLQGGETQYF
CDR3nt: TGCGCCAGCAGCTTATCTTTACAAGGGGGTGAGACCCAGTACTTC
d_gene: .
j_gene: TRBJ2-5
len: 15
abundance: .
v_gene: TRBV5-1

CDR3aa: CTSSSGSYNEQFF
CDR3nt: TGTACCAGCAGCAGTGGTTCCTACAATGAGCAGTTCTTC
d_gene: .
j_gene: TRBJ2-1
len: 13
abundance: .
v_gene: TRBV28

CDR3aa: CASSLNWSGEQFF
CDR3nt: TGTGCCAGCAGCTTAAATTGGTCGGGTGAGCAGTTCTTC
d_gene: .
j_gene: TRBJ2-1
len: 13
abundance: few
v_gene: TRBV7-2

CDR3aa: CASSPRVLQTQETQYF
CDR3nt: TGTGCCAGCTCACCGAGGGTTCTGCAGACCCAAGAGACCCAGTACTTC
d_gene: .
j_gene: TRBJ2-5
len: 16
abundance: .
v_gene: TRBV18

CDR3aa: CASRTSVGLNQETQYF
CDR3nt: TGCGCCAGCAGAACTAGCGTCGGGTTGAACCAAGAGACCCAGTACTTC
d_gene: TRBD2
j_gene: TRBJ2-5
len: 16
abundance: .
v_gene: TRBV4-1

CDR3aa: CAWSVLVLRTTYNEQFF
CDR3nt: TGTGCCTGGAGTGTACTGGTGCTCCGAACTACTTACAATGAGCAGTTCTTC
d_gene: .
j_gene: TRBJ2-1
len: 17
abundance: .
v_gene: TRBV30

CDR3aa: CASSVAALSREGAQYF
CDR3nt: TGTGCCAGCAGCGTAGCCGCGCTATCGCGGGAGGGTGCGCAGTATTTT
d_gene: TRBD2
j_gene: TRBJ2-3
len: 16
abundance: once
v_gene: TRBV9

CDR3aa: CASSTGVSAEAFF
CDR3nt: TGTGCCAGCTCGACAGGGGTTTCTGCTGAAGCTTTCTTT
d_gene: TRBD1
j_gene: TRBJ1-1
len: 13
abundance: once
v_gene: TRBV14

CDR3aa: CASSRRPDEGQYF
CDR3nt: TGCGCCAGCAGCCGCCGCCCGGACGAAGGGCAGTACTTC
d_gene: .
j_gene: TRBJ2-7
len: 13
abundance: .
v_gene: TRBV5-1

CDR3aa: CASSFTGMRTDTQYF
CDR3nt: TGTGCCAGCAGCTTCACAGGGATGCGCACAGATACGCAGTATTTT
d_gene: .
j_gene: TRBJ2-3
len: 15
abundance: once
v_gene: TRBV5-6

CDR3aa: CASSLGRGTQYF
CDR3nt: TGTGCCAGCAGCTTGGGGCGGGGGACCCAGTACTTC
d_gene: .
j_gene: TRBJ2-5
len: 12
abundance: .
v_gene: TRBV14

CDR3aa: CASRFLLGHEQFF
CDR3nt: TGTGCCAGTAGGTTCTTGTTGGGCCATGAGCAGTTCTTC
d_gene: .
j_gene: TRBJ2-1
len: 13
abundance: .
v_gene: TRBV19

CDR3aa: CASSQSKTGVDLAKNIQYF
CDR3nt: TGCGCCAGCAGTCAATCAAAGACAGGGGTTGATCTAGCCAAAAACATTCAGTACTTC
d_gene: TRBD1
j_gene: TRBJ2-4
len: 19
abundance: .
v_gene: TRBV23-1

CDR3aa: CAIRPTGINTEAFF
CDR3nt: TGTGCCATCAGACCAACCGGGATCAACACTGAAGCTTTCTTT
d_gene: .
j_gene: TRBJ1-1
len: 14
abundance: .
v_gene: TRBV10-3

CDR3aa: CASSDRPEGGYEQYF
CDR3nt: TGTGCCAGCAGTGACCGCCCGGAGGGGGGTTACGAGCAGTACTTC
d_gene: .
j_gene: TRBJ2-7
len: 15
abundance: few
v_gene: TRBV6-1

CDR3aa: CASSQDRISAATGELFF
CDR3nt: TGCGCCAGCAGCCAAGATCGTATCTCGGCGGCCACCGGGGAGCTGTTTTTT
d_gene: .
j_gene: TRBJ2-2
len: 17
abundance: .
v_gene: TRBV4-3

CDR3aa: CASSLGTSGETQYF
CDR3nt: TGTGCCAGCAGTTTAGGGACTAGCGGCGAGACCCAGTACTTC
d_gene: TRBD2
j_gene: TRBJ2-5
len: 14
abundance: .
v_gene: TRBV27

CDR3aa: CASSPWGARDYEQYF
CDR3nt: TGTGCCAGCAGCCCTTGGGGAGCCCGAGACTACGAGCAGTACTTC
d_gene: .
j_gene: TRBJ2-7
len: 15
abundance: .
v_gene: TRBV11-2

CDR3aa: CAIKNPAGEKLFF
CDR3nt: TGTGCCATCAAGAACCCGGCCGGTGAAAAACTGTTTTTT
d_gene: .
j_gene: TRBJ1-4
len: 13
abundance: .
v_gene: TRBV10-3

CDR3aa: CASSVGQGGEKLFF
CDR3nt: TGTGCCAGCAGCGTAGGGCAGGGAGGGGAAAAACTGTTTTTT
d_gene: .
j_gene: TRBJ1-4
len: 14
abundance: .
v_gene: TRBV9

CDR3aa: CASSPGYEQYF
CDR3nt: TGTGCCAGCTCACCAGGCTACGAGCAGTACTTC
d_gene: .
j_gene: TRBJ2-7
len: 11
abundance: .
v_gene: TRBV18

CDR3aa: CASSQDPRSTDTQYF
CDR3nt: TGCGCCAGCAGCCAAGATCCCAGGAGCACAGATACGCAGTATTTT
d_gene: .
j_gene: TRBJ2-3
len: 15
abundance: .
v_gene: TRBV4-3

CDR3aa: CASSPGRGGTEAFF
CDR3nt: TGTGCCAGCAGTCCGGGGAGGGGGGGTACTGAAGCTTTCTTT
d_gene: .
j_gene: TRBJ1-1
len: 14
abundance: .
v_gene: TRBV27

CDR3aa: CASSLDDRLGAYEQYF
CDR3nt: TGTGCCAGCAGCTTAGACGACAGGTTGGGGGCCTACGAGCAGTACTTC
d_gene: .
j_gene: TRBJ2-7
len: 16
abundance: .
v_gene: TRBV13

CDR3aa: CASSPGTGDYEQYF
CDR3nt: TGTGCCAGCTCACCAGGGACAGGGGACTACGAGCAGTACTTC
d_gene: TRBD1
j_gene: TRBJ2-7
len: 14
abundance: .
v_gene: TRBV18

CDR3aa: CARRKKSSYEQYF
CDR3nt: TGTGCCCGCCGAAAGAAGAGCTCCTACGAGCAGTACTTC
d_gene: .
j_gene: TRBJ2-7
len: 13
abundance: .
v_gene: TRBV2

CDR3aa: CASSVPTESDTQYF
CDR3nt: TGTGCCAGCAGCGTTCCCACGGAGTCAGATACGCAGTATTTT
d_gene: .
j_gene: TRBJ2-3
len: 14
abundance: .
v_gene: TRBV13

CDR3aa: CASSLPGDRVTDTQYF
CDR3nt: TGTGCCAGCAGCTTGCCAGGGGACAGGGTTACAGATACGCAGTATTTT
d_gene: TRBD1
j_gene: TRBJ2-3
len: 16
abundance: .
v_gene: TRBV5-4

CDR3aa: CASSLVGRGRVENIQYF
CDR3nt: TGTGCCAGCAGCTTAGTCGGTCGTGGCCGAGTGGAAAACATTCAGTACTTC
d_gene: .
j_gene: TRBJ2-4
len: 17
abundance: .
v_gene: TRBV7-2

CDR3aa: CASRTGKFQETQYF
CDR3nt: TGTGCCAGTCGGACAGGGAAGTTCCAAGAGACCCAGTACTTC
d_gene: TRBD1
j_gene: TRBJ2-5
len: 14
abundance: .
v_gene: TRBV5-4

CDR3aa: CASSLSLNGEFKDGYTF
CDR3nt: TGTGCCAGCAGTTTATCACTTAACGGGGAGTTCAAGGATGGCTACACCTTC
d_gene: .
j_gene: TRBJ1-2
len: 17
abundance: .
v_gene: TRBV27

CDR3aa: CASSSGDRLYGYTF
CDR3nt: TGTGCCAGCAGTTCAGGGGATCGGCTCTATGGCTACACCTTC
d_gene: .
j_gene: TRBJ1-2
len: 14
abundance: .
v_gene: TRBV6-5

CDR3aa: CASSPETGGGYTF
CDR3nt: TGTGCCAGCAGTCCTGAGACAGGGGGAGGCTACACCTTC
d_gene: TRBD1
j_gene: TRBJ1-2
len: 13
abundance: .
v_gene: TRBV6-4

CDR3aa: CASSLNMGQGDSPLHF
CDR3nt: TGTGCCAGCAGTTTAAATATGGGACAGGGGGATTCACCCCTCCACTTT
d_gene: TRBD1
j_gene: TRBJ1-6
len: 16
abundance: .
v_gene: TRBV28

CDR3aa: CASSLVGGGTEAFF
CDR3nt: TGTGCCAGCAGCTTAGTAGGGGGTGGCACTGAAGCTTTCTTT
d_gene: .
j_gene: TRBJ1-1
len: 14
abundance: .
v_gene: TRBV7-8

CDR3aa: CASSVVGVNTEAFF
CDR3nt: TGTGCCAGCAGCGTAGTAGGGGTTAACACTGAAGCTTTCTTT
d_gene: .
j_gene: TRBJ1-1
len: 14
abundance: .
v_gene: TRBV9

CDR3aa: CASSPMFGVPAFF
CDR3nt: TGTGCCAGCAGCCCCATGTTCGGGGTTCCAGCTTTCTTT
d_gene: .
j_gene: TRBJ1-1
len: 13
abundance: .
v_gene: TRBV11-3

CDR3aa: CASSGTQHSNQPQHF
CDR3nt: TGCGCCAGCAGTGGGACACAACATAGCAATCAGCCCCAGCATTTT
d_gene: .
j_gene: TRBJ1-5
len: 15
abundance: .
v_gene: TRBV10-2

CDR3aa: CASSLDLLGGLAAEQYF
CDR3nt: TGTGCCAGCAGCTTAGATTTGCTGGGCGGACTAGCTGCCGAGCAGTACTTC
d_gene: TRBD2
j_gene: TRBJ2-7
len: 17
abundance: once
v_gene: TRBV11-2

CDR3aa: CASSLGQDYEQYF
CDR3nt: TGTGCCAGCAGCTTGGGACAGGACTACGAGCAGTACTTC
d_gene: TRBD1
j_gene: TRBJ2-7
len: 13
abundance: medium-sized
v_gene: TRBV7-3

CDR3aa: CASSIFTGVNQPQHF
CDR3nt: TGTGCCAGCAGTATCTTCACAGGGGTAAATCAGCCCCAGCATTTT
d_gene: TRBD1
j_gene: TRBJ1-5
len: 15
abundance: .
v_gene: TRBV28

CDR3aa: CASSPYTLTGRWGEQYF
CDR3nt: TGTGCCAGCAGTCCATACACTCTGACAGGCCGATGGGGCGAGCAGTACTTC
d_gene: .
j_gene: TRBJ2-7
len: 17
abundance: .
v_gene: TRBV27

CDR3aa: CASSIGGALSEQYF
CDR3nt: TGTGCCAGTAGTATAGGTGGGGCCCTATCTGAGCAGTACTTC
d_gene: .
j_gene: TRBJ2-7
len: 14
abundance: .
v_gene: TRBV19

CDR3aa: CATSRDRASQETQYF
CDR3nt: TGTGCCACCAGCAGAGATAGGGCATCCCAAGAGACCCAGTACTTC
d_gene: .
j_gene: TRBJ2-5
len: 15
abundance: .
v_gene: TRBV15

CDR3aa: CAISESPLAEEETQYF
CDR3nt: TGTGCCATCAGTGAGTCCCCGCTAGCGGAGGAAGAGACCCAGTACTTC
d_gene: TRBD2
j_gene: TRBJ2-5
len: 16
abundance: .
v_gene: TRBV10-3

CDR3aa: CANLVRDWSNEQFF
CDR3nt: TGTGCCAACCTAGTCCGGGACTGGAGCAATGAGCAGTTCTTC
d_gene: .
j_gene: TRBJ2-1
len: 14
abundance: .
v_gene: TRBV21-1

CDR3aa: CASSLAGGYTEAFF
CDR3nt: TGCGCCAGCAGCTTGGCAGGAGGTTACACTGAAGCTTTCTTT
d_gene: .
j_gene: TRBJ1-1
len: 14
abundance: .
v_gene: TRBV5-1

CDR3aa: CASSVDRTSYGYTF
CDR3nt: TGTGCCAGCAGCGTCGACAGGACGAGTTATGGCTACACCTTC
d_gene: .
j_gene: TRBJ1-2
len: 14
abundance: .
v_gene: TRBV7-3